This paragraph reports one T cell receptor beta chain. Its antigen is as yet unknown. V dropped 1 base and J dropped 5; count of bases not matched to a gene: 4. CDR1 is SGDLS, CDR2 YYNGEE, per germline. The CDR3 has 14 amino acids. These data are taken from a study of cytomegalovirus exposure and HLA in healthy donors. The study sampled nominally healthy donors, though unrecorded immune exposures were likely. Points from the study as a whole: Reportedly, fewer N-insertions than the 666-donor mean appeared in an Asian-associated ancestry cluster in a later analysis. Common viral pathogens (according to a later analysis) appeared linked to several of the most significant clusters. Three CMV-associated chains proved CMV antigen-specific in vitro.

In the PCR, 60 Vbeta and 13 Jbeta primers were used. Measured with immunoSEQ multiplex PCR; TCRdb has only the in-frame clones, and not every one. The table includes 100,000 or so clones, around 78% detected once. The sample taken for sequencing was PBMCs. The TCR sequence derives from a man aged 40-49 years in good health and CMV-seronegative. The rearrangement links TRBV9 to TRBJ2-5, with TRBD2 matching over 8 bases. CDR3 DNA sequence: TGTGCCAGCAGCGTATCGGGGGGGCGGGAGACCCAGTACTTC. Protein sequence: CASSVSGGRETQYF. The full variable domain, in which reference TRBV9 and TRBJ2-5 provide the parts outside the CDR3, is DSGVTQTPKHLITATGQRVTLRCSPRSGDLSVYWYQQSLDQGLQFLIQYYNGEERAKGNILERFSAQQFPDLHSELNLSSLELGDSALYFCASSVSGGRETQYFGPGTRLLVL.